The 4 T cell receptor beta chains below come from one sample, sequenced in a study of T cell changes during pregnancy in multiple sclerosis (dated by TCRdb to about 2019). Receptor amplification or capture employed the immunoSEQ multiplex PCR assay. TCRdb mirrors the immuneACCESS table, restricted to in-frame sequences. Some clones are absent from its copies; in checked studies, under half trace to an unresolved V gene, and the reason for the others is unknown. Present in this sample are 40,000 to 45,000 clones, 94% of which were seen just once. More than 1.5% of the sample comes from the top ten. The sample was peripheral blood, taken in the third trimester of pregnancy. These receptors were collected from a female donor with multiple sclerosis, enrolled in a pregnancy study.

This sequence joins TRBV9 and TRBJ2-7, with TRBD2 matching 16 bases. The trim removed 4 bases at V and 6 bases at J, leaving 7 bases unmatched. The germline gives CDR1 SGDLS, CDR2 YYNGEE. The CDR3 has 16 amino acids. CDR3 in DNA: TGTGCCAGCAGCCTTAGCGGGACTAGCGGGAGGGTCGAGCAGTACTTC. This translates into CASSLSGTSGRVEQYF.

The chain combines TRBV19 with TRBJ1-6, with D possibly TRBD1 on 5 matching bases. Germline values: CDR1 LNHDA, CDR2 SQIVND (reference sequence). The germline V and J ends were trimmed by 9 bases and 8 bases, with 17 bases remaining between them. The CDR3 is 14 amino acids. The CDR3 is CASKRKDTHSPLHF. The DNA for the CDR3 is TGTGCCAGCAAAAGGAAGGACACTCATTCACCCCTCCACTTT.

Only one count was recorded for this clone. V gene TRBV4-1 combines with J gene TRBJ2-7; D is perhaps TRBD2 (5 bases). This CDR3 is built from 15 residues. V lost 4 bases, J lost 0 bases, and 13 bases lay in between. The germline CDR1 and CDR2 sequences are MGHRA and YSYEKL. DNA for the CDR3: TGCGCCAGCAGCCCTGGAGGATCGAGCTCCTACGAGCAGTACTTC. It specifies CASSPGGSSSYEQYF.

V and J are TRBV4-1 and TRBJ1-1; D not certain. Trimming pared 1 base from V and 5 bases from J, leaving 8 bases between. Germline V CDR1 and CDR2: MGHRA, YSYEKL. The CDR3 spans 13 residues. CDR3 protein: CASSQGRRTEAFF. Written as DNA, the CDR3 is TGCGCCAGCAGCCAAGGACGGCGGACTGAAGCTTTCTTT.